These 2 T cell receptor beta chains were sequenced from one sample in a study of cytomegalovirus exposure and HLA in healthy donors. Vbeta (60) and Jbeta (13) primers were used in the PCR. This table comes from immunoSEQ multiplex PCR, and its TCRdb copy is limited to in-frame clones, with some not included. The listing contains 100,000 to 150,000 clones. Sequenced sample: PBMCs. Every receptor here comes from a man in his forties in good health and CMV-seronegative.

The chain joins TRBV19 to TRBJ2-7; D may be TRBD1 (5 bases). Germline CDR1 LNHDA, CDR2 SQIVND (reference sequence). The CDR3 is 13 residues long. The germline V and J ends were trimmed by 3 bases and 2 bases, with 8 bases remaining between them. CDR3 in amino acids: CASSITGTYEQYF. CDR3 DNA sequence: TGTGCCAGTAGTATCACAGGTACCTACGAGCAGTACTTC.

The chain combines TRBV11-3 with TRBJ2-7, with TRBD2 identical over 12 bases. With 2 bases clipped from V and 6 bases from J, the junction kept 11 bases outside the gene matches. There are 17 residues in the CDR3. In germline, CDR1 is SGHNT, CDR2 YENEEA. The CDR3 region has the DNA TGTGCCAGCAGCTTATTTCCTAGCGGGAGGGCCCTCGGCGAGCAGTACTTC. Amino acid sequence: CASSLFPSGRALGEQYF.